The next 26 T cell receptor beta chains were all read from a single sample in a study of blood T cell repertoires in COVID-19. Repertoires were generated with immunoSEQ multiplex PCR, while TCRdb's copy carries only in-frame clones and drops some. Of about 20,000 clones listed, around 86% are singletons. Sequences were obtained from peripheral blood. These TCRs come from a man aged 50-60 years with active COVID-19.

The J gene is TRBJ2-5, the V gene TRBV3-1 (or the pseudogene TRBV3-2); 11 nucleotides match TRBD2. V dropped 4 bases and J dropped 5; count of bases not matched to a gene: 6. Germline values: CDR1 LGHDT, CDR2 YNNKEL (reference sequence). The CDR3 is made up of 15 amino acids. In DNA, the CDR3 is TGTGCCAGCAGCCGAACTAGCGGGGGTGACGAGACCCAGTACTTC. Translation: CASSRTSGGDETQYF.

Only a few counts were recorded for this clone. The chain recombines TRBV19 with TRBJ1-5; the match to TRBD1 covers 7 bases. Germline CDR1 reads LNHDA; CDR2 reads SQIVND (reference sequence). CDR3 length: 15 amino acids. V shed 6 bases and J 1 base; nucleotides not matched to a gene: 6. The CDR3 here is CASRGRQGSNQPQHF. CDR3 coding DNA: TGTGCCAGTAGGGGGAGACAGGGCAGCAATCAGCCCCAGCATTTT. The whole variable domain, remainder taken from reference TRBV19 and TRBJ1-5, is DGGITQSPKYLFRKEGQNVTLSCEQNLNHDAMYWYRQDPGQGLRLIYYSQIVNDFQKGDIAEGYSVSREKKESFPLTVTSAQKNPTAFYLCASRGRQGSNQPQHFGDGTRLSIL.

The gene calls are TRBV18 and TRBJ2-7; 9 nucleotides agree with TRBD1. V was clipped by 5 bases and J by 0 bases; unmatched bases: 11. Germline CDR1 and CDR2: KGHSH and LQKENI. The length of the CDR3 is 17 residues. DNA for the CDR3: TGTGCCAGCTCAACCCTTCCGGGACAGGGAAGCTCCTACGAGCAGTACTTC. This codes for CASSTLPGQGSSYEQYF.

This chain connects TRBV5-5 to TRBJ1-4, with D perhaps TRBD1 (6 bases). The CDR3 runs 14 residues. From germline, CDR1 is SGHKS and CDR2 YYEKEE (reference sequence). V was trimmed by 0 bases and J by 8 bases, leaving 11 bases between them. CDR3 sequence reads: CASSLGTGGEKLFF. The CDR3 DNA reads TGTGCCAGCAGCTTGGGGACTGGGGGCGAAAAACTGTTTTTT. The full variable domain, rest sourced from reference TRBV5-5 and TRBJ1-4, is DAGVTQSPTHLIKTRGQQVTLRCSPISGHKSVSWYQQVLGQGPQFIFQYYEKEERGRGNFPDRFSARQFPNYSSELNVNALLLGDSALYLCASSLGTGGEKLFFGSGTQLSVL.

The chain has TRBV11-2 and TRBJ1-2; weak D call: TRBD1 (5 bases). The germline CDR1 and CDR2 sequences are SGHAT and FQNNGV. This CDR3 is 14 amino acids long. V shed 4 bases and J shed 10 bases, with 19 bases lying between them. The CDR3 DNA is TGTGCCAGCAGCTCGATCCGGGACGGGGGATACTACACCTTC. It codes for CASSSIRDGGYYTF.

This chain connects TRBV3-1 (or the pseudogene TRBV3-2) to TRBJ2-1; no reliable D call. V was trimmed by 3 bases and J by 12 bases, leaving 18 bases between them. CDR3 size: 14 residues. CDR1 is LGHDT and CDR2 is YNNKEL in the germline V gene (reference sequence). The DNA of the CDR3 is TGTGCCAGCAGCCATCTGCGTCGAGATCCGGGGCAGTTCTTC. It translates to CASSHLRRDPGQFF.

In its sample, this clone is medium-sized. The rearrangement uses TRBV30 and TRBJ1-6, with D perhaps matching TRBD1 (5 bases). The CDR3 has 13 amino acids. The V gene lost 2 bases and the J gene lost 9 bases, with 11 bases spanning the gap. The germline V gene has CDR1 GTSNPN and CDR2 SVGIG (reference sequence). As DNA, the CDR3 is TGTGCCTGGAGTCGACAGAGGAGTTCACCCCTCCACTTT. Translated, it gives CAWSRQRSSPLHF.

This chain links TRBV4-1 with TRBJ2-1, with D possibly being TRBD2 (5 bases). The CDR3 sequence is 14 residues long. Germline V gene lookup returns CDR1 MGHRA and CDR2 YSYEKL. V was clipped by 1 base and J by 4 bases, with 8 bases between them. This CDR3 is CASSQASGYNEQFF. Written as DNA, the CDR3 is TGCGCCAGCAGCCAAGCGAGCGGATACAATGAGCAGTTCTTC.

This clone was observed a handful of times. The CDR3 sequence: CASKSGTANSNQPQHF. The CDR3 DNA sequence: TGCGCCAGCAAATCCGGGACAGCAAATAGCAATCAGCCCCAGCATTTT. The V call is TRBV10-1, the J call TRBJ1-5; 7 nucleotides agree with TRBD1. The CDR3 is 16 amino acids. The junction had 9 bases not matched to a gene; V was cut back by 7 bases and J by 0 bases. The V gene's germline CDR1 is WNHNN and CDR2 SYGVQD (reference sequence).

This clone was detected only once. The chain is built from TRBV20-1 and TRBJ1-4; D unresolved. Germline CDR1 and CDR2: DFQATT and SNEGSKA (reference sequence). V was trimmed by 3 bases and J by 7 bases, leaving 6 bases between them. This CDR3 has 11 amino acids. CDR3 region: CSARAVEKLFF. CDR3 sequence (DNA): TGCAGTGCTAGGGCTGTTGAAAAACTGTTTTTT.

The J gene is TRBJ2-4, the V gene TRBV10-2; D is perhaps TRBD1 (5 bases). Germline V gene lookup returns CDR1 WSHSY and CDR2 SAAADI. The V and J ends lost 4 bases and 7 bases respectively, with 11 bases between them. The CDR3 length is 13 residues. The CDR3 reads CASSAGIGNIQYF. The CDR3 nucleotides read TGCGCCAGCAGTGCAGGGATAGGTAACATTCAGTACTTC.

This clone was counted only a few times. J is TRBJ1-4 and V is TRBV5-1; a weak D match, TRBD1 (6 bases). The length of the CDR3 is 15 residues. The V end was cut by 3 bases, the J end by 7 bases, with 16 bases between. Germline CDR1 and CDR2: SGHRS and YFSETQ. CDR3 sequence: CASSYYTGKGEKLFF. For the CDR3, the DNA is TGCGCCAGCAGCTATTACACAGGGAAAGGTGAAAAACTGTTTTTT.

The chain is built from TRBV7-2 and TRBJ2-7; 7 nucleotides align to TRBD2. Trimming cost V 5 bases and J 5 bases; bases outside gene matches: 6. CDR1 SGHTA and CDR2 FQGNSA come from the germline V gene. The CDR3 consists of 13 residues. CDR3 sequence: CASSRVGGDEQYF. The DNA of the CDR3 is TGTGCCAGCAGCCGCGTGGGGGGGGACGAGCAGTACTTC.

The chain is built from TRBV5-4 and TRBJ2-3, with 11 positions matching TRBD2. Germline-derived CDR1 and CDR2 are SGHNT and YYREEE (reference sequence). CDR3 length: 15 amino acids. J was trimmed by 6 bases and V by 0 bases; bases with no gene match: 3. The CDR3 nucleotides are TGTGCCAGCAGCTTGGTGACTAGCGGGGAGGATACGCAGTATTTT. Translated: CASSLVTSGEDTQYF.

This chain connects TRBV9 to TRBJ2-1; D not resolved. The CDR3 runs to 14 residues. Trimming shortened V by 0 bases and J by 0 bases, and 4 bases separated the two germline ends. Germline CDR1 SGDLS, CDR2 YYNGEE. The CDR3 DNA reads TGTGCCAGCAGCGTAGCAGTCTCCTACAATGAGCAGTTCTTC. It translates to CASSVAVSYNEQFF.

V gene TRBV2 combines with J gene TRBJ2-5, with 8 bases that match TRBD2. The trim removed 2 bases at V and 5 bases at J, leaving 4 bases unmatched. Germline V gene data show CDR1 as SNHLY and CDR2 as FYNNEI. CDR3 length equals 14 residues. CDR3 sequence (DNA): TGTGCCAGCAGTGAAATTGCGGGGGGTGAGACCCAGTACTTC. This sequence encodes CASSEIAGGETQYF.

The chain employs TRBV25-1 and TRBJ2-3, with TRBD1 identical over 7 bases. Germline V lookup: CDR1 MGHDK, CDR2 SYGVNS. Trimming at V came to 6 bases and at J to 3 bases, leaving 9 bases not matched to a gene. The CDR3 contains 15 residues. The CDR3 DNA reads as TGTGCCAGCAGCCTGACAGGGATTGGTACAGATACGCAGTATTTT. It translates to CASSLTGIGTDTQYF.

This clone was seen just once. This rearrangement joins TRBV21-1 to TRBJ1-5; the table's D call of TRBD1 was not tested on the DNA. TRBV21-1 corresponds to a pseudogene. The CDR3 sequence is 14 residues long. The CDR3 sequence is CASSKAPAGQPQHF. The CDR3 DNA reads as TGTGCCAGCAGCAAAGCGCCGGCAGGTCAGCCCCAGCATTTT.

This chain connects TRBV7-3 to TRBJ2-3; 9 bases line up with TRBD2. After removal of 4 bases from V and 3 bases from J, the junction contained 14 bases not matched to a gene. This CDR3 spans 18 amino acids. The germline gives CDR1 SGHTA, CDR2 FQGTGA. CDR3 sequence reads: CASSSPQGSGGFTDTQYF. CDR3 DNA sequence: TGTGCCAGCAGCTCCCCCCAGGGTAGCGGGGGCTTTACAGATACGCAGTATTTT.

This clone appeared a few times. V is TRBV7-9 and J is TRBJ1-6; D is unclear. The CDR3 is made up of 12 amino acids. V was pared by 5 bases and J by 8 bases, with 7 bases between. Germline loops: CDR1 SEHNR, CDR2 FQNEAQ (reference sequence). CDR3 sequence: CASSLTDSPLHF. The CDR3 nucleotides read TGTGCCAGCAGCCTAACAGATTCACCCCTCCACTTT.

The CDR3 loop reads CASSQMNTEAFF. As DNA, the CDR3 is TGTGCCAGTAGCCAAATGAACACTGAAGCTTTCTTT. The chain carries TRBV19 and TRBJ1-1; D gene uncertain. The CDR3 is made up of 12 amino acids. V lost 6 bases and J lost 0, with 5 bases in between. Germline V gene sequence: CDR1 LNHDA, CDR2 SQIVND (reference sequence).

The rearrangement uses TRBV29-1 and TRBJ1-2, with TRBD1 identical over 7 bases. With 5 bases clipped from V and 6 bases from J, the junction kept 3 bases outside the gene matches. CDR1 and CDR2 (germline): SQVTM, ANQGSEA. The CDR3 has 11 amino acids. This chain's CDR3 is CSVHQGDGYTF. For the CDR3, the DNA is TGCAGCGTTCACCAGGGGGATGGCTACACCTTC.

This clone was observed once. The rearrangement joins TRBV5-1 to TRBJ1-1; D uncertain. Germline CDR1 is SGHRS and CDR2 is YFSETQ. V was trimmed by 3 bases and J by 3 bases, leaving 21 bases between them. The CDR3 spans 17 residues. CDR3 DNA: TGCGCCAGCAGCTCTTCTTCGGGAGTATCAGGACACACTGAAGCTTTCTTT. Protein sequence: CASSSSSGVSGHTEAFF.

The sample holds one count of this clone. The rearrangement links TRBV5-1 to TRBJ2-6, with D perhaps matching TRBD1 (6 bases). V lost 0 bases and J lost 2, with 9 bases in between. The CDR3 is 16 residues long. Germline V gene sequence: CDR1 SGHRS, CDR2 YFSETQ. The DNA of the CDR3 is TGCGCCAGCAGCTTGGGGTGGGACACTGGGGCCAACGTCCTGACTTTC. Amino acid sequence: CASSLGWDTGANVLTF.

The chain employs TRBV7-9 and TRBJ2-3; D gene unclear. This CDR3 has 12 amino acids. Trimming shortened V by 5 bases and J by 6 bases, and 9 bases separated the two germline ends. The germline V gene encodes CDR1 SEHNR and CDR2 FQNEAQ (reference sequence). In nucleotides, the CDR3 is TGTGCCAGCAGCCCGTCCTTCGATACGCAGTATTTT. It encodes CASSPSFDTQYF.

The CDR3 DNA is TGTGCCAGCAGCTTTCTGTCCAGGCACAATGAGCAGTTCTTC. Translated, it gives CASSFLSRHNEQFF. The chain carries TRBV7-9 and TRBJ2-1; D gene unclear. This CDR3 region has 14 residues. Trimming left V 3 bases short and J 5 bases short, with 11 bases between. The V gene's germline CDR1 is SEHNR and CDR2 FQNEAQ (reference sequence).